This TCR beta chain comes out of a study of vaccination and CD4 T cells after COVID-19. In the study overall: Cultures acting as controls obtained a CEFX pool, an HIV-1 Nef pool, or no peptide.

The sample's treatment: approximately 9-day PBMC culture with coronavirus spike peptide pools or control peptides (ViraFEST assay). Unexposed donor CD4+ T cells predated the COVID-19 pandemic, collected 2011-2018. Once peptide pools had expanded antigen-specific T cells, ViraFEST sequenced TCRs. Study-wide findings and caveats: A median of 86.3% of reactive clones, in convalescent patients, became evident only post-vaccination.

The assay that was used to sequence DNA from cultured CD4+ T cells was the Oncomine TCR Beta short-read assay. TCRdb re-derived calls from the PCR reads in MiXCR, one entry per CDR3 protein. The profile covers about 6,900 distinct CDR3 sequences, with roughly 23% appearing a single time and 32% taken by the ten largest. This clonotype appeared a few times. As yet, its antigen is unknown. The CDR3 extends over 12 amino acids. The germline V and J ends were trimmed by 8 bases and 2 bases, with 10 bases remaining between them. The rearrangement joins TRBV12-3 or TRBV12-4 to TRBJ2-7; D unresolved. The source of this sequence is a human donor in good health. Sequencing was performed on CD4+ T cells from blood, cultured in vitro. The CDR3 DNA reads as TGTGCCAGCCTAGGGCTGGCCTACGAGCAGTACTTC. Translation: CASLGLAYEQYF.